This T cell receptor (beta chain) derives from a study of shared clonotypes between healthy human individuals. As defined, naive CD8 cells were CD45RO-negative and positively selected for CCR7, with terminally differentiated effector memory CD45RA+ cells excluded. Those who donated were healthy HIV-negative adults, with no recent acute infections or vaccinations reported. There are 16 residues in the CDR3. The V gene's germline CDR1 is MDHEN and CDR2 SYDVKM. Trimming cost V 7 bases and J 8 bases; bases outside gene matches: 15. Sorted subsets were amplified in replicate PCRs using approximately 200 ng DNA, approximately 30,000 T cell genomes. Produced via immunoSEQ multiplex PCR; TCRdb's table is partial and in-frame only. In the table there are approximately 1.9 million clones, just over 90% of which are singletons.

The V and J genes are TRBV28 and TRBJ2-1; 9 bases line up with TRBD2. Sequenced sample: naive CD8+ T cells from PBMCs. This clonotype was obtained from a man aged 18 to 29 in good health. Some clones in this sample may be carry-over from other donors' samples. The CDR3 sequence is CASIQTSGSLGDEQFF. The CDR3 nucleotides read TGTGCCAGCATCCAGACTAGCGGAAGCCTGGGCGATGAGCAGTTCTTC.